Below, 8 T cell receptor beta chains from the same sample are listed, as sequenced in a study of human T cells and chemical hapten exposure. TCRdb re-called the RACE reads with MiXCR, one entry per CDR3 protein. This sample yields some 27,000 distinct CDR3 sequences, of which around a tenth are seen a single time; approximately 6.9% belongs to the top ten. As for time point: patch test 2, 6 weeks after DPC sensitization. Treatment noted: therapeutic diphenylcyclopropenone sensitization with weekly scalp DPC. Sequenced here: whole blood, sampled in connection with sensitization to the hapten diphenylcyclopropenone (DPC). Receptor source: a man aged 30-40 years with alopecia areata. Some clones in this sample may be carry-over from other donors' samples.

This clonotype was detected ten times or more. This chain uses TRBV7-3 with TRBJ1-2; 8 bases agree with TRBD1. V dropped 5 bases and J dropped 3; count of bases not matched to a gene: 8. The CDR3 contains 15 residues. The germline gives CDR1 SGHTA, CDR2 FQGTGA. CDR3 region: CASSVQGASDYGYTF. The CDR3 nucleotides are TGTGCCAGCAGCGTCCAGGGGGCATCAGACTATGGCTACACCTTC.

In this sample, this clonotype turned up many times. The J gene is TRBJ1-5, the V gene TRBV6-5; the D is unclear. Germline V gives CDR1 MNHEY, CDR2 SVGAGI. Trimming pared 2 bases from V and 3 bases from J, leaving 11 bases between. The CDR3 length is 15 residues. The CDR3 reads CASSYIGQFNQPQHF. The CDR3 DNA reads as TGTGCCAGCAGTTACATTGGGCAGTTCAATCAGCCCCAGCATTTT.

This clonotype has only a few counts. The chain uses TRBV6-6 and TRBJ1-1, with D unresolved. Trimming stripped 1 base from V and 0 bases from J, with 6 bases between. The V gene's germline CDR1 is MNHNY and CDR2 SVGAGI (reference sequence). CDR3 length: 14 amino acids. The CDR3 reads CASSYWAMNTEAFF. The DNA of the CDR3 is TGTGCCAGCAGTTACTGGGCCATGAACACTGAAGCTTTCTTT.

The J gene is TRBJ2-7, the V gene TRBV19, with TRBD1 matching over 9 bases. The V gene end was trimmed by 6 bases and the J gene end by 5 bases; junction bases not matched to a gene: 11. Germline loops: CDR1 LNHDA, CDR2 SQIVND (reference sequence). The CDR3 runs to 15 residues. CDR3 residues: CASSIEFTGGHEQYF. The CDR3 nucleotides read TGTGCCAGTAGCATTGAATTTACAGGGGGCCACGAGCAGTACTTC. The full variable domain, in which reference TRBV19 and TRBJ2-7 provide the parts outside the CDR3, is DGGITQSPKYLFRKEGQNVTLSCEQNLNHDAMYWYRQDPGQGLRLIYYSQIVNDFQKGDIAEGYSVSREKKESFPLTVTSAQKNPTAFYLCASSIEFTGGHEQYFGPGTRLTVT.

The V gene is TRBV27, the J gene TRBJ1-2; D gene uncertain. V lost 2 bases and J 0 bases, leaving 10 bases between the germline ends. The CDR3 runs to 15 residues. Per germline, CDR1 MNHEY and CDR2 SMNVEV (reference sequence). The CDR3 DNA is TGTGCCAGCAGTTTAGATCCGACCGCTAACTATGGCTACACCTTC. Translating it yields CASSLDPTANYGYTF.

The chain combines TRBV27 with TRBJ2-1, with TRBD2 matching 9 bases. This CDR3 is built from 15 residues. Germline CDR1 reads MNHEY; CDR2 reads SMNVEV (reference sequence). With V trimmed by 6 bases and J by 5 bases, 8 bases remained unmatched. The CDR3 region has the DNA TGTGCCAGCAGCTCCGCTAGCGGGGTAAACAATGAGCAGTTCTTC. It encodes CASSSASGVNNEQFF.

This clonotype was counted many times. This chain uses TRBV10-3 with TRBJ1-1; 8 bases agree with TRBD1. The length of the CDR3 is 14 residues. Germline V gives CDR1 ENHRY, CDR2 SYGVKD. J was trimmed by 5 bases and V by 2 bases; bases with no gene match: 4. The CDR3 region is CAISEGQGKTEAFF. The CDR3, as DNA: TGTGCCATCAGTGAGGGACAGGGTAAAACTGAAGCTTTCTTT.

This clonotype came up many times. The gene calls are TRBV6-6 and TRBJ2-3; TRBD1 or TRBD2 may be the D gene (5 bases each). V was cut by 7 bases and J by 2 bases, with 16 bases left in between. The CDR3 loop spans 15 amino acids. Germline loops: CDR1 MNHNY, CDR2 SVGAGI (reference sequence). CDR3 nucleotides: TGTGCCAGCACCCCGCCGGGACGTTCCACAGATACGCAGTATTTT. Encoded protein: CASTPPGRSTDTQYF.